Sequencing of this T cell receptor (beta chain) was carried out in a study of cytomegalovirus exposure and HLA in healthy donors. Study conclusions and caveats: Some highly shared sequence variants likely arose as a pipeline artifact. Presence/absence results assume similar sequencing depth per donor, which may not hold. Within an earlier analysis, most TCR beta V segments proved productive either about 87% or about 30% of the time.

The CDR3 is made up of 15 amino acids. Germline V gives CDR1 SQVTM, CDR2 ANQGSEA. V gave up 7 bases and J gave up 8 bases; unmatched junction bases: 17. As for this clone: Its antigen is as yet unknown.

The PCR contained 60 Vbeta and 13 Jbeta primers. As handled by the study authors: Among the unique TCR beta chains that a later analysis counted, about 85 million in all, 10 million to 13 million were shared. Generated by immunoSEQ multiplex PCR, the TCRdb table keeps only in-frame clones and is missing some. V and J calls and clone size are copied from that table; D and trimming were computed from the DNA. The data show about 170,000 clones, with 75% to 90% seen just once and about 4.3% held by the top ten. The TCR sequence derives from a woman in her forties or fifties in good health and CMV-seropositive. Sequencing was performed on PBMCs. The rearrangement joins TRBV29-1 to TRBJ2-1; 7 bases map to TRBD2. The CDR3 coding sequence is TGCAGCGCCGGGGGTCCGGGAGGCACCTCCCATGAGCAGTTCTTC. Its protein product is CSAGGPGGTSHEQFF.